These T cell receptor beta chains were read from a single sample in a study of cytomegalovirus exposure and HLA in healthy donors. This table comes from immunoSEQ multiplex PCR, and its TCRdb copy is limited to in-frame clones, with some not included. The sample carries more than 130,000 clones, around 80% recorded once. The sequenced material came from PBMCs. The receptors come from a man aged 35-49 years in good health and CMV-seropositive. Each CDR3 is given with its conserved first and last residue. Each record gives: CDR3 DNA, CDR3 protein, J gene, clone size, D gene, V gene. The D gene is left open where the match is weak. Only part of the rows carry a size: once, few, many, or a class if the clone is expanded.

cdr3_nt: TGCGCCAGCAGCCCTGGCTTCCCGACAGGGGGCTCCTATGGCTACACCTTC
cdr3_aa: CASSPGFPTGGSYGYTF
j_call: TRBJ1-2
clone_size: once
d_call: TRBD1
v_call: TRBV5-1

cdr3_nt: TGTGCCAGCAGCCTCCGGACAGGGAAGGCCCAGTACTTC
cdr3_aa: CASSLRTGKAQYF
j_call: TRBJ2-5
clone_size: NA
d_call: TRBD1
v_call: TRBV11-3

cdr3_nt: TGTGCCAGTAGTCCCAAGAGGCCTCTCTCCAGCAATCAGCCCCAGCATTTT
cdr3_aa: CASSPKRPLSSNQPQHF
j_call: TRBJ1-5
clone_size: NA
d_call: NA
v_call: TRBV19

cdr3_nt: TGTGCCAGCTCACGAAGGACAGGGGGCGACGAGCAGTACTTC
cdr3_aa: CASSRRTGGDEQYF
j_call: TRBJ2-7
clone_size: NA
d_call: TRBD1
v_call: TRBV18

cdr3_nt: TGTGCCAGCAGTTTAAAGGAGACTGAAGCTTTCTTT
cdr3_aa: CASSLKETEAFF
j_call: TRBJ1-1
clone_size: NA
d_call: NA
v_call: TRBV28

cdr3_nt: TGCAGCGTTGGTTTTGCGTCAATCTCTGAAGCTTTCTTT
cdr3_aa: CSVGFASISEAFF
j_call: TRBJ1-1
clone_size: NA
d_call: NA
v_call: TRBV29-1

cdr3_nt: TGTGCCAGCAAGGGACAGGGGTACTACGAGCAGTACTTC
cdr3_aa: CASKGQGYYEQYF
j_call: TRBJ2-7
clone_size: NA
d_call: TRBD1
v_call: TRBV2

cdr3_nt: TGTGCCAGCAGTGTAGGCAGGGACTCGTTGCAGTACTTC
cdr3_aa: CASSVGRDSLQYF
j_call: TRBJ2-7
clone_size: NA
d_call: NA
v_call: TRBV2

cdr3_nt: TGTGCCAGCAGCTTAGTAGGACATCCGAACTACGAGCAGTACTTC
cdr3_aa: CASSLVGHPNYEQYF
j_call: TRBJ2-7
clone_size: few
d_call: NA
v_call: TRBV11-2

cdr3_nt: TGTGCCAGCAGCGAGCGGACTAGCGGCGGGGAGCTGTTTTTT
cdr3_aa: CASSERTSGGELFF
j_call: TRBJ2-2
clone_size: NA
d_call: TRBD2
v_call: TRBV7-6

cdr3_nt: TGTGCCAGCAGCTTAGTAGCAGGGGGCCCAAACACCGGGGAGCTGTTTTTT
cdr3_aa: CASSLVAGGPNTGELFF
j_call: TRBJ2-2
clone_size: once
d_call: TRBD1
v_call: TRBV7-6

cdr3_nt: TGTGCCAGCAGCCTGCGGACAGGGCGCGAGACCCAGTACTTC
cdr3_aa: CASSLRTGRETQYF
j_call: TRBJ2-5
clone_size: NA
d_call: TRBD1
v_call: TRBV5-6

cdr3_nt: TGTGCCAGCAGTTTACCCAGGGATGTACGTAGGGATGAGCAGTTCTTC
cdr3_aa: CASSLPRDVRRDEQFF
j_call: TRBJ2-1
clone_size: NA
d_call: NA
v_call: TRBV28

cdr3_nt: TGTGCCAGTAGTGCCCGGACAGAAGCTTTCTTT
cdr3_aa: CASSARTEAFF
j_call: TRBJ1-1
clone_size: NA
d_call: NA
v_call: TRBV19

cdr3_nt: TGTGCCAGCAGTTTACCCTCGGCAGGCCTTAATGAAAAACTGTTTTTT
cdr3_aa: CASSLPSAGLNEKLFF
j_call: TRBJ1-4
clone_size: NA
d_call: NA
v_call: TRBV28

cdr3_nt: TGTGCCAGCACAAAGGGACAGGGGGCCTACGAGCAGTACTTC
cdr3_aa: CASTKGQGAYEQYF
j_call: TRBJ2-7
clone_size: NA
d_call: TRBD1
v_call: TRBV27

cdr3_nt: TGTGCCAGCAGGGACATGAGCAATCAGCCCCAGCATTTT
cdr3_aa: CASRDMSNQPQHF
j_call: TRBJ1-5
clone_size: NA
d_call: NA
v_call: TRBV5-8

cdr3_nt: TGTGCCAGCAGCGTAAATATCCGGGAGGGACAGGGAACTCCAGATACGCAGTATTTT
cdr3_aa: CASSVNIREGQGTPDTQYF
j_call: TRBJ2-3
clone_size: NA
d_call: NA
v_call: TRBV9

cdr3_nt: TGCGCCAGCAGCCAAGACGGGAGGGCAGGTTGGGCCTACGAGCAGTACTTC
cdr3_aa: CASSQDGRAGWAYEQYF
j_call: TRBJ2-7
clone_size: NA
d_call: TRBD2
v_call: TRBV4-3

cdr3_nt: TGTGCCAGTAGGCTAGGGGGTGGCTATGGCTACACCTTC
cdr3_aa: CASRLGGGYGYTF
j_call: TRBJ1-2
clone_size: NA
d_call: NA
v_call: TRBV19